This T cell receptor beta chain was identified in a study of T-cell memory formation after mild COVID-19 (dated by TCRdb to the early 2020s). The study in broad terms: Most TCR sequence clusters were specific to one of the two donors. In two donors, T-cell clones that expanded and contracted after mild COVID-19 were tracked by sequencing TCRalpha and TCRbeta repertoires over time. The cohort comprised two young, previously healthy adult volunteers, one female and one male. Results the study describes overall, beyond this receptor: Some responding clones were detected in pre-infection memory, suggesting pre-existing cross-reactive memory T cells joined the SARS-CoV-2 response. Whether the second-wave clones peaking on day 37 were SARS-CoV-2 specific was not confirmed. Only two mild cases were covered by the study, and larger cohorts that include severe cases with pre-infection samples were considered necessary. Contracting CD4+ clones appeared mostly in the CM and EM memory subsets, whereas CD8+ clones were enriched in EMRA. Clones contracting from day 15 to 85 had balanced CD4/CD8 phenotypes, while a second wave expanding from day 15 to 37 was biased towards CD4+.

Ficoll-Paque density gradient centrifugation was used to isolate PBMCs. Per the germline V gene (reference sequence), MNHEY is the CDR1 and SMNVEV is the CDR2. V gives up 3 bases and J gives up 4 bases, and the segment between their germline ends measures 7 bases. The CDR3 contains 12 residues, cysteine and phenylalanine counted. CDR3 DNA is the only sequence kept; it has 36 bases, read in frame from the first base. Instrument on record: Illumina NovaSeq 6000. TCRalpha and TCRbeta cDNA libraries were built by 5'RACE with constant-segment primers, adding sample barcodes and unique molecular identifiers. Trizol reagent was used to extract RNA from every sample. Library amplification was performed in two PCR steps, and a second sample barcode and Illumina TruSeq adapters were introduced in the second step. The libraries were sequenced on an Illumina NovaSeq using 2 x 150 bp paired-end reads. In the original analysis: The reads were demultiplexed and collapsed into UMI-guided consensus sequences using migec v1.2.7. Using mixcr v2.1.11, UMI consensuses were aligned to TRA and TRB V and J templates and then assembled into clonotypes. Clonotypes were classified as expanded or contracted when called significant by both edgeR and NoisET, with noise models trained on biological replicates. For edgeR calls, the thresholds were a false discovery rate-adjusted p below 0.01 and a log2 fold-change of 1. As an exploratory analysis of dynamics, PCA with hierarchical clustering was applied to max-normalized trajectories of the 1000 most abundant clonotypes. Separately sequenced CD4+ and CD8+ repertoires were used to assign the CD4 or CD8 phenotype of responding clones. TCRdb took the public reads, trimmed them with fastp at Q25, ran MiXCR for clone calling and kept in-frame beta chains. Entries that share a CDR3 protein sequence are merged under the most common genes and DNA. These V and J calls derive from TCRdb rather than the authors' analysis. The sample data list roughly 13,000 distinct CDR3 sequences, and around 12% of these were observed just once. Of the sample, roughly 45% is held by the ten largest clones.

This clonotype came up many times. There is no known antigen for this receptor. Base-call qualities are not available, and no considerably larger clone is one nucleotide away. This receptor was identified in an adult woman who had mild COVID-19 (a few samples of this study predate the infection). The sample titles of this study are shuffled in the database, so cell type and time point are left out; the donor was told from shared clones. The sequence is built from TRBV27 and TRBJ2-7, with the identity of the D gene unclear. The specimen was PBMCs or a T cell subset sorted from them (not recorded which). The DNA sequence is as follows: TGTGCCAGCAGTTTCACCGGATACGAGCAGTACTTC. Its protein reads: CASSFTGYEQYF.